This T cell receptor beta chain emerged from a study of OX40 agonist ivuxolimab in advanced cancers. The ends were cut back, 4 bases at V and 8 bases at J, with 17 bases in the middle. The germline CDR1 and CDR2 sequences are GTSNPN and SVGIG (reference sequence). The length of the CDR3 is 13 residues. The assay was immunoSEQ multiplex PCR, and TCRdb's table has in-frame clones only and misses some. The table records tens of thousands of clones, over 75% of them present only once. The sample here was CD4+ or CD8+ T cells sorted from blood, taken in a trial of the OX40 agonist ivuxolimab. This TCR was sampled from an adult with an advanced solid tumor such as melanoma, head and neck, liver or kidney cancer. The V gene is TRBV30, the J gene TRBJ1-2, with D tentatively TRBD1 (6 bases). The CDR3, as DNA: TGTGCCTGGACTCTTGGGGGCTCAGGCGGCTACACCTTC. Its translation: CAWTLGGSGGYTF. The variable domain in full, completed from reference TRBV30 and TRBJ1-2, reads SQTIHQWPATLVQPVGSPLSLECTVEGTSNPNLYWYRQAAGRGLQLLFYSVGIGQISSEVPQNLSASRPQDRQFILSSKKLLLSDSGFYLCAWTLGGSGGYTFGSGTRLTVV.